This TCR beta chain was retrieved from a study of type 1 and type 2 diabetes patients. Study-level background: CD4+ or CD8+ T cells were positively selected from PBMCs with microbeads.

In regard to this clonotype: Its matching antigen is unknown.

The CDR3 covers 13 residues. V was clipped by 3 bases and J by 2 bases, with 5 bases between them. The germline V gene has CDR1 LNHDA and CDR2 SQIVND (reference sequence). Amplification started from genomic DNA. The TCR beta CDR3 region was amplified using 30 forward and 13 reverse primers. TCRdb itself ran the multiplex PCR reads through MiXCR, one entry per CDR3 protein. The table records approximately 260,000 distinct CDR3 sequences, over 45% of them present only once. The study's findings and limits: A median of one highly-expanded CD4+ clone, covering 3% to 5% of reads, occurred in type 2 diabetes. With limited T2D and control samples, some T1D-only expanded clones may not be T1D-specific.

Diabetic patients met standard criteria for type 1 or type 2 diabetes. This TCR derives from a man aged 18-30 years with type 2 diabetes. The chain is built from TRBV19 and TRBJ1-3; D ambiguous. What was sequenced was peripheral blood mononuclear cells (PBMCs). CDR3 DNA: TGTGCCAGTAGTATCGGGACTGGAAACACCATATATTTT. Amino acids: CASSIGTGNTIYF. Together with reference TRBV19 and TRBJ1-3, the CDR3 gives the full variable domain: DGGITQSPKYLFRKEGQNVTLSCEQNLNHDAMYWYRQDPGQGLRLIYYSQIVNDFQKGDIAEGYSVSREKKESFPLTVTSAQKNPTAFYLCASSIGTGNTIYFGEGSWLTVV.